Given below is one TCR beta chain in context. The antigen is unknown. The same CDR3 arises from other DNA sequences in this sample as well. Data came from immunoSEQ multiplex PCR; TCRdb stores just in-frame clones and leaves some out. The table records about 71,000 clones, less than 95% of them present only once. This sample is drawn from a study of graft-versus-host responses after intestinal transplantation. For the study at large: Multivisceral, liver-intestinal, or isolated intestinal grafts were transplanted into recipients. Anti-thymocyte globulin induction preceded approximately three years of tacrolimus and steroid maintenance in all recipients.

The study's findings and limits: GvH clones appeared in recipient marrow, some first in ileum or blood.

CDR3 length: 18 residues. V trimming: 6 bases; J trimming: 1 base; junction bases outside the gene matches: 15. Germline loops: CDR1 SGHAT, CDR2 FQNNGV. The gene calls are TRBV11-2 and TRBJ2-1, with TRBD1 identical over 7 bases. The sample in question was unstimulated CD8+ T cells sorted from spleen or lymph node cells, obtained before intestinal transplant. This TCR was sampled from a human donor who received an intestinal transplant. CDR3 in amino acids: CASSLAGGILQSYNEQFF. The CDR3 nucleotides are TGTGCCAGCAGTCTTGCAGGGGGAATTCTACAATCCTACAATGAGCAGTTCTTC.